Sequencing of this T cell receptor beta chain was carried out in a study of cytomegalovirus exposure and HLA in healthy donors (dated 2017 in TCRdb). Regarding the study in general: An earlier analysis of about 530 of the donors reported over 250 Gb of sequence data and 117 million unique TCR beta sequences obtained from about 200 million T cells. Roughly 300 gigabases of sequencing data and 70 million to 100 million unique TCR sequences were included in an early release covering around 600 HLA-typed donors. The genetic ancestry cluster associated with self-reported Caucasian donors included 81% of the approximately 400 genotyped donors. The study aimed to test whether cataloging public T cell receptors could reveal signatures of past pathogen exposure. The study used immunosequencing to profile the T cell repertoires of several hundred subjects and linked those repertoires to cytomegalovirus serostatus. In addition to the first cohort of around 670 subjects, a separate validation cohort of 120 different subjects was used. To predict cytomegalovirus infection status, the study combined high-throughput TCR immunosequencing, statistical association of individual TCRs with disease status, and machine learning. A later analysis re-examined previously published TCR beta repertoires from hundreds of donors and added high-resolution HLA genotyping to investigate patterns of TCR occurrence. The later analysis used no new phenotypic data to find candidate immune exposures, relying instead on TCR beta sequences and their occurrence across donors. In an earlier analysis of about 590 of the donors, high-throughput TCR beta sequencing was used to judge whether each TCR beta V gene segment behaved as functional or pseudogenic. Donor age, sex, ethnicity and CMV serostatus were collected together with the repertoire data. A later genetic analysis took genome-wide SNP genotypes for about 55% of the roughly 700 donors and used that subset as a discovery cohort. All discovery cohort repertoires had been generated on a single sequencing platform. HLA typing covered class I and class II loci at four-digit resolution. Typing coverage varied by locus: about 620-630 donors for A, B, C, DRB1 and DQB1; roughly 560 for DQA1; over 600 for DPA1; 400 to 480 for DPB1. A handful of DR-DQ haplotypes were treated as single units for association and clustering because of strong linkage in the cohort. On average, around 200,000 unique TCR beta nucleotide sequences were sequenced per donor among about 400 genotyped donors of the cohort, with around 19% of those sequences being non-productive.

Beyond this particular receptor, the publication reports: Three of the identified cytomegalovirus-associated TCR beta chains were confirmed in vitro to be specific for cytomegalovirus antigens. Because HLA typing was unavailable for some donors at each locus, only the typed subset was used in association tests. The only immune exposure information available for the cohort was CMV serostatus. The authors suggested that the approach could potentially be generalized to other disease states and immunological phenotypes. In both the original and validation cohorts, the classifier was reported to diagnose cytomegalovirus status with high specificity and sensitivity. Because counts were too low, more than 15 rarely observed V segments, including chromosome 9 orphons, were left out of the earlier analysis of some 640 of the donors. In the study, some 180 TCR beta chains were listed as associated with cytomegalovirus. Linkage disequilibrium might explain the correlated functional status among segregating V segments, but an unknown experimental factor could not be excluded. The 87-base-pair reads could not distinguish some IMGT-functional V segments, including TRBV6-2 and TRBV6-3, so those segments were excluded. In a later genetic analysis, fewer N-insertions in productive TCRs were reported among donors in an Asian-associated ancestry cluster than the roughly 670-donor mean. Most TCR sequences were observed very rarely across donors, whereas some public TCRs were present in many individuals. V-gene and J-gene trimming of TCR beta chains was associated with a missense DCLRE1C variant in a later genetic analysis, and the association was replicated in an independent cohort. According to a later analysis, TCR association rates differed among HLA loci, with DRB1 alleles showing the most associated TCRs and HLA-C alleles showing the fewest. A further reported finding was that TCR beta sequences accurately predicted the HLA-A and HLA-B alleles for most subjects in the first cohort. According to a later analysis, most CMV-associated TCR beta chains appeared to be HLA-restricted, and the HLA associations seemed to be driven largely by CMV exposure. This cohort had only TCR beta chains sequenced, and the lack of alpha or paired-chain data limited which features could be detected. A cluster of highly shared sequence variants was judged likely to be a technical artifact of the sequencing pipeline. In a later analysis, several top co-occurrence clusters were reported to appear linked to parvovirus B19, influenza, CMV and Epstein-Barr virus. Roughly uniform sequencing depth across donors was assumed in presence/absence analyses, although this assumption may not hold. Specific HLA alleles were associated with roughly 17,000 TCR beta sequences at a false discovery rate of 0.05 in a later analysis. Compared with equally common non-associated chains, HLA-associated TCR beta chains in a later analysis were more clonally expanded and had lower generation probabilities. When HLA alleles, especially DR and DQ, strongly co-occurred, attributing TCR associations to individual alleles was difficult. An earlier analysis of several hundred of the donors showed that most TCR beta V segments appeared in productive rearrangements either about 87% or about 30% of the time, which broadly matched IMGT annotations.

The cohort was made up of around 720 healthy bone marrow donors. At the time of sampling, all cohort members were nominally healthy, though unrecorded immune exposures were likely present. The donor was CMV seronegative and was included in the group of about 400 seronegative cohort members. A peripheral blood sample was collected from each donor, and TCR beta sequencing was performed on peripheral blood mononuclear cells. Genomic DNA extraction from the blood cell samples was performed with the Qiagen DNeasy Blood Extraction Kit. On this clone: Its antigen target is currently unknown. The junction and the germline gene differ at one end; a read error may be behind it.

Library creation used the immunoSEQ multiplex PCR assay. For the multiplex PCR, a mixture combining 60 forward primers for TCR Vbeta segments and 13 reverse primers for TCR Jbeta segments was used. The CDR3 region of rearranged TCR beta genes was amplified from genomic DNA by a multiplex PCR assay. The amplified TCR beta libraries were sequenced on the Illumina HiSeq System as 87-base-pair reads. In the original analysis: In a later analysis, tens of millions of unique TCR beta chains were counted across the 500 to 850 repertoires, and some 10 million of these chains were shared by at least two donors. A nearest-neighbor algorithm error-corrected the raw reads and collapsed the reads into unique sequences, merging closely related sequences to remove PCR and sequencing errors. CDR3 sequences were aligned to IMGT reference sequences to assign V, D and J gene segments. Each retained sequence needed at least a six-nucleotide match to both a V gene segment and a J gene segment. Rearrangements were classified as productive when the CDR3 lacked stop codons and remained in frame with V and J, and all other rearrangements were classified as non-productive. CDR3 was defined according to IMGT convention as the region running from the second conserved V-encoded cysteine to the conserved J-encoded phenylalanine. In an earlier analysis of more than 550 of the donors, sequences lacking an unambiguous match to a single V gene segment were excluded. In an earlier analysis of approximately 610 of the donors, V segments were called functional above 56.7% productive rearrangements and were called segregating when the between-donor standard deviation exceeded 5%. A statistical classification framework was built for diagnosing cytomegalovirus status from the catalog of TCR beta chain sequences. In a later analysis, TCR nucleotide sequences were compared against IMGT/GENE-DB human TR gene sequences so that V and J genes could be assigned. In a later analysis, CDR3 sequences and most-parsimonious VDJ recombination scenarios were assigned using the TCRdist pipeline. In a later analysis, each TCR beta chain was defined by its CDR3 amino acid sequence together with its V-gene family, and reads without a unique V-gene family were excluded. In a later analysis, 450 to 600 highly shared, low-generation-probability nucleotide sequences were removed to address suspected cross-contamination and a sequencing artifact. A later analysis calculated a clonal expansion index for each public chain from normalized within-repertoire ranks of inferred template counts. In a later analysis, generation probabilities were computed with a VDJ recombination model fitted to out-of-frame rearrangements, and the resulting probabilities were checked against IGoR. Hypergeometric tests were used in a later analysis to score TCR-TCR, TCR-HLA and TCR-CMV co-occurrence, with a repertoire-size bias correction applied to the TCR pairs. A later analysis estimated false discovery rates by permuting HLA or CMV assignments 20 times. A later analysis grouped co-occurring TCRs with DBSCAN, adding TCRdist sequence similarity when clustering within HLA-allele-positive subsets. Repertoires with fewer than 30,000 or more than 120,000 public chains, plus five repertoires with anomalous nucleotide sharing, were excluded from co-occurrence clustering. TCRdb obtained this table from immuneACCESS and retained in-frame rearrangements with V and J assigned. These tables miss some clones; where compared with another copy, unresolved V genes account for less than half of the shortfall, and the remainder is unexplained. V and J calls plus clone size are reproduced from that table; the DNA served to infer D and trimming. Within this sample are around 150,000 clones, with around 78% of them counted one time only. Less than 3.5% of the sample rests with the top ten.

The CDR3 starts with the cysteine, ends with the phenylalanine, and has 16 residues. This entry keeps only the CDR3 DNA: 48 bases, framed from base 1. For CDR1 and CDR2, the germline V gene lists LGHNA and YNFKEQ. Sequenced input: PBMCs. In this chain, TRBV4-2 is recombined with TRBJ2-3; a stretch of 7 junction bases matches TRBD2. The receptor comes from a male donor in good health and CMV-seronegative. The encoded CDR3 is CARSRRGEGYTDTQYF. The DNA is TGTGCCCGCAGCCGCCGAGGGGAGGGGTACACAGATACGCAGTATTTT.